This record looks at one T cell receptor (beta chain) sequence and its context. This table comes from immunoSEQ multiplex PCR, and its TCRdb copy is limited to in-frame clones, with some not included. Of 95,000 to 130,000 clones listed, roughly 90% are singletons. Noted time point: peripheral blood 6 weeks after treatment start. The study enrolled patients with locally advanced or metastatic urothelial carcinoma. Trimming at V came to 2 bases and at J to 1 base, leaving 0 bases not matched to a gene. Germline V gene lookup returns CDR1 MNHEY and CDR2 SVGAGI. The length of the CDR3 is 14 residues. The sample originates from a study of PD-L1 blockade in urothelial cancer. Study summary: Male sex and bladder-origin urothelial cancer characterized about 85% of the roughly 29 patients. Study patients had been treated with 0 to 3 previous chemotherapy regimens. Timepoints chosen for blood analysis were 3 weeks (second dose) and 6 weeks after treatment start.

The chain recombines TRBV6-5 with TRBJ2-3; TRBD2 matches at 7 bases. The sequence was obtained from a man aged 55 to 70 with urothelial cancer. Sequencing used PBMCs, obtained around atezolizumab (anti-PD-L1) treatment. The DNA of the CDR3 is TGTGCCAGCAGTTACAGCGGGGGCACAGATACGCAGTATTTT. This translates into CASSYSGGTDTQYF.